The 18 T cell receptor beta chains listed next were all sequenced from one sample in a study of beta chain features in type 1 diabetes. What was sequenced were expressed TCRB transcripts, since all of the isolated RNA had been reverse transcribed. Profiling relied on immunoSEQ multiplex PCR, and the TCRdb table lists in-frame clones only, not all of them. The sample has 80,000 to 90,000 clones; 30% to 35% are singletons. Sequenced sample: stem cell memory CD4+ T cells from blood. The receptors come from a woman between 18 and 29 years old in good health.

This sequence joins TRBV29-1 and TRBJ2-5; D ambiguous. The CDR3 contains 12 residues. Germline V lookup: CDR1 SQVTM, CDR2 ANQGSEA. The germline V and J ends were trimmed by 3 bases and 2 bases, with 7 bases remaining between them. The CDR3 region is CSVDSEQETQYF. The CDR3 DNA follows: TGCAGCGTTGACAGCGAGCAAGAGACCCAGTACTTC.

This clone was counted only a few times. This chain uses TRBV27 with TRBJ1-4, with D tentatively TRBD1 (6 bases). Trimming shortened V by 3 bases and J by 1 base, and 9 bases separated the two germline ends. The CDR3 is made up of 15 amino acids. CDR1 is MNHEY, CDR2 SMNVEV, per germline (reference sequence). The CDR3 loop reads CASSFTGRTNEKLFF. The CDR3 coding sequence is TGTGCCAGCAGTTTCACAGGGCGAACTAATGAAAAACTGTTTTTT.

The rearrangement links TRBV27 to TRBJ2-5; 7 nucleotides line up with TRBD2. CDR3 length equals 15 residues. The V segment lost 6 bases and the J segment 4 bases; nucleotides outside the gene matches: 11. CDR1 is MNHEY, CDR2 SMNVEV, per germline (reference sequence). The CDR3 sequence: CASSLGTTKGETQYF. The CDR3 DNA follows: TGTGCCAGCAGCCTCGGGACTACCAAGGGAGAGACCCAGTACTTC.

This chain uses TRBV6-1 with TRBJ2-1; possible D gene TRBD2, 6 bases. CDR3 length: 15 amino acids. Deletions cut 7 bases from V and 0 bases from J, with 13 bases between. Germline CDR1 and CDR2: MNHNS and SASEGT. CDR3 amino acids: CASTGPTSSYNEQFF. The CDR3 DNA reads as TGTGCCAGCACCGGACCGACTAGCTCCTACAATGAGCAGTTCTTC.

This clone was seen repeatedly, ten times or more. The chain carries TRBV4-2 and TRBJ2-1; D uncertain. CDR3 length equals 11 residues. V was pared by 1 base and J by 10 bases, with 5 bases between. Germline lookup yields CDR1 LGHNA and CDR2 YNFKEQ. CDR3 sequence (DNA): TGTGCCAGCAGCCAAGCTCAGGAGCAGTTCTTC. Its protein product is CASSQAQEQFF.

This clone was detected only a few times. The V and J genes are TRBV5-1 and TRBJ2-1; the D gene is possibly TRBD2 (5 bases). There are 15 residues in the CDR3. Germline-derived CDR1 and CDR2 are SGHRS and YFSETQ. Trimming removed 0 bases from V and 2 bases from J, with 9 bases in between. CDR3 sequence (DNA): TGCGCCAGCAGCTTGGCCTGGGAGCCCTACAATGAGCAGTTCTTC. Its protein is CASSLAWEPYNEQFF.

This clone was counted only a few times. The chain carries TRBV19 and TRBJ1-2; TRBD1 aligns across 7 bases. Trimming at V came to 7 bases and at J to 5 bases, leaving 10 bases not matched to a gene. The CDR3 has 14 amino acids. CDR1 LNHDA and CDR2 SQIVND come from the germline V gene (reference sequence). The CDR3 nucleotides read TGTGCCAGTAAGGAGTCCGACAGGGAGTATGGCTACACCTTC. Translation: CASKESDREYGYTF.

The sample holds a few counts of this clone. The J gene is TRBJ2-5, the V gene TRBV5-1; D perhaps matches TRBD2 (6 bases). The germline CDR1 and CDR2 sequences are SGHRS and YFSETQ. Trimming removed 4 bases from V and 5 bases from J, with 15 bases in between. The CDR3 spans 14 residues. CDR3 region: CASSLGGGAETQYF. The DNA of the CDR3 is TGCGCCAGCAGCCTCGGGGGAGGCGCGGAGACCCAGTACTTC.

The chain joins TRBV11-2 to TRBJ1-5, with D unclear. The germline V and J ends were trimmed by 1 base and 6 bases, with 7 bases remaining between them. CDR3 length equals 13 residues. From germline, CDR1 is SGHAT and CDR2 FQNNGV. CDR3: CASSLVVAQPQHF. In nucleotides, the CDR3 is TGTGCCAGCAGCTTAGTAGTTGCTCAGCCCCAGCATTTT.

The chain carries TRBV7-2 and TRBJ1-5; 9 bases line up with TRBD1. The CDR3 spans 15 residues. J was trimmed by 5 bases and V by 5 bases; bases with no gene match: 7. From germline, CDR1 is SGHTA and CDR2 FQGNSA. The CDR3 is CASSLWGQGDQPQHF. CDR3 coding DNA: TGTGCCAGCAGCCTATGGGGACAGGGCGATCAGCCCCAGCATTTT.

This clone was found once. This chain joins TRBV27 and TRBJ1-2; 9 bases are shared with TRBD1. The CDR3 totals 15 residues. Germline trimming cut 4 bases from V and 8 bases from J; bases unmatched to any gene: 11. The germline gives CDR1 MNHEY, CDR2 SMNVEV (reference sequence). Here the CDR3 reads CASSSSGTGRWGYTF. Written as DNA, the CDR3 is TGTGCCAGCAGTTCCTCCGGGACAGGGAGGTGGGGCTACACCTTC.

This clone was seen a handful of times. The J gene is TRBJ2-5, the V gene TRBV27; perhaps TRBD1 as D (8 bases). The germline V and J ends were trimmed by 5 bases and 5 bases, with 18 bases remaining between them. From germline, CDR1 is MNHEY and CDR2 SMNVEV (reference sequence). The CDR3 has 15 amino acids. CDR3 sequence (DNA): TGTGCCAGCAGTCCGTGGACAGGGAGGGGGGAGACCCAGTACTTC. Translating gives CASSPWTGRGETQYF.

This sequence joins TRBV11-1 and TRBJ1-1; 11 bases match TRBD1. The germline CDR1 and CDR2 sequences are SGHAT and FQDESV (reference sequence). V lost 6 bases to trimming and J lost 8 bases; unmatched junction nucleotides: 5. CDR3 length: 13 residues. Here the CDR3 reads CASRGRDRGEAFF. DNA for the CDR3: TGTGCCAGCAGAGGCCGGGACAGGGGGGAAGCTTTCTTT.

The chain joins TRBV4-1 to TRBJ1-4; 8 positions match TRBD1. The CDR3 loop spans 14 amino acids. Germline V gene lookup returns CDR1 MGHRA and CDR2 YSYEKL. Unmatched junction bases numbered 2, after V lost 4 bases and J lost 4 bases. CDR3 DNA: TGCGCCAGCAGCCGGACAGGGAATAATGAAAAACTGTTTTTT. This encodes CASSRTGNNEKLFF.

This clone was detected a few times. The chain has TRBV7-8 and TRBJ2-6, with no clear D. CDR3 length: 15 residues. Between the trimmed V and J ends, which lost 1 base and 0 bases, there was a span of 4 bases. Germline V gives CDR1 SGHVS, CDR2 FQNEAQ. CDR3 region: CASSLGASGANVLTF. CDR3 DNA: TGTGCCAGCAGCTTAGGGGCCTCTGGGGCCAACGTCCTGACTTTC.

A few counts support this clone. CDR3 nucleotides: TGTGCCAGCAGTTTATTACCGGGAGTGGGGTACGAGCAGTACTTC. Amino acids: CASSLLPGVGYEQYF. This rearrangement joins TRBV27 to TRBJ2-7, with D possibly TRBD2 on 6 matching bases. Trimming removed 1 base at V and 4 bases at J, with 14 bases between. Germline V lookup: CDR1 MNHEY, CDR2 SMNVEV (reference sequence). This CDR3 spans 15 amino acids.

V and J are TRBV5-6 and TRBJ2-3, with D tentatively TRBD1 (5 bases). V lost 4 bases to trimming and J lost 2 bases, with 11 bases between them. In germline, CDR1 is SGHDT, CDR2 YYEEEE. The CDR3 sequence is 14 residues long. In nucleotides, the CDR3 is TGTGCCAGCAGCCAACCGACAGCCACAGATACGCAGTATTTT. Protein sequence: CASSQPTATDTQYF.

V gene TRBV30 combines with J gene TRBJ1-1; a possible D gene is TRBD1 (5 bases). Germline-derived CDR1 and CDR2 are GTSNPN and SVGIG (reference sequence). The length of the CDR3 is 13 residues. V lost 4 bases to trimming and J lost 4 bases, with 13 bases between them. CDR3 protein: CAWTWGALTEAFF. Written as DNA, the CDR3 is TGTGCCTGGACGTGGGGCGCGCTCACTGAAGCTTTCTTT. Full variable domain (outside the CDR3, taken from reference TRBV30 and TRBJ1-1): SQTIHQWPATLVQPVGSPLSLECTVEGTSNPNLYWYRQAAGRGLQLLFYSVGIGQISSEVPQNLSASRPQDRQFILSSKKLLLSDSGFYLCAWTWGALTEAFFGQGTRLTVV.